The sequence of this T cell receptor beta chain was determined in a study of blood T cell repertoires in COVID-19. Study-level background: From T cells, B-cell-depleted T cells, or PBMCs came the material, which was cDNA or gDNA.

Assay: immunoSEQ multiplex PCR; the TCRdb copy retains only in-frame clones and omits some. The sample has 120,000 or so clones, 80% seen once. CDR3 length: 15 amino acids. Germline CDR1 reads SGHRS; CDR2 reads YFSETQ. With 0 bases removed from V and 4 bases from J, the gap between germline ends came to 11 bases. The sample was peripheral blood. The chain recombines TRBV5-1 with TRBJ1-3, with D perhaps matching TRBD1 (5 bases). The clonotype comes from a human donor in a cohort sampled during active COVID-19. This CDR3 is CASSLDRPAGNTIYF. CDR3 DNA sequence: TGCGCCAGCAGCTTGGACAGGCCAGCGGGAAACACCATATATTTT.